This TCR beta chain was sequenced for a study of Graves' ophthalmopathy and Graves' hyperthyroidism. Whole-study results and caveats: A roughly 81% specificity and roughly 90% sensitivity were achieved by a 13-signature model that separated ophthalmopathy from stable hyperthyroidism.

In its sample, this clonotype was seen a few times. Antigen: not known. This CDR3 region has 14 residues. CDR1 is DFQATT and CDR2 is SNEGSKA in the germline V gene (reference sequence). V lost 1 base and J lost 2, with 12 bases in between. The evidence that diagnosis relied on was clinical symptoms, serum thyroxine, TRAb, thyroid ultrasound and orbital computed tomography. The starting material, roughly 9.4 ml of fresh peripheral blood, provided the PBMCs. From RNA, the CDR3 regions of TCR beta chains were amplified and sequenced. A first-round RT-PCR used HTBI primers, followed by a second-round multiplex PCR. TCRdb fed the multiplex PCR reads into MiXCR, producing one record per CDR3 protein. Of a few hundred thousand distinct CDR3 sequences in the sample, about a sixth were seen once.

The genes are TRBV20-1 and TRBJ2-7; D perhaps matches TRBD2 (6 bases). This receptor was identified in an adult woman with stable Graves' hyperthyroidism. Sequencing was done on a sample of peripheral blood. The CDR3 sequence is CSARVGGMPYEQYF. The CDR3 region has the DNA TGCAGTGCTAGAGTTGGGGGGATGCCCTACGAGCAGTACTTC.